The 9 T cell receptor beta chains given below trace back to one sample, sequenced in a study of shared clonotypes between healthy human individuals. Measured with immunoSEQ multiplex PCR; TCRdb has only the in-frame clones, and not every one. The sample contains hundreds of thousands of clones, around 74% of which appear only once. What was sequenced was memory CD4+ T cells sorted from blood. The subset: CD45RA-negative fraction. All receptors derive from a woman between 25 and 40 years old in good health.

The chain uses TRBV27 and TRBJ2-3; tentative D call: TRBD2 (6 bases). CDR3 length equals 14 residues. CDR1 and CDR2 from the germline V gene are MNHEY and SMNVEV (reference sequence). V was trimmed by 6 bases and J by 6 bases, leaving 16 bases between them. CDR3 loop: CASSVTRRADTQYF. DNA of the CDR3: TGTGCCAGCAGCGTTACTAGGAGGGCGGATACGCAGTATTTT.

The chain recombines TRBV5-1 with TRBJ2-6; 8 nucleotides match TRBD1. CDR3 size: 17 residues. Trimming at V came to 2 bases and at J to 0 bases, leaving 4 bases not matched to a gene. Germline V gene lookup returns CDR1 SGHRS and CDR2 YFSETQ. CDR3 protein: CASSFDRGSSGANVLTF. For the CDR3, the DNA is TGCGCCAGCAGCTTTGACAGGGGCAGCTCTGGGGCCAACGTCCTGACTTTC.

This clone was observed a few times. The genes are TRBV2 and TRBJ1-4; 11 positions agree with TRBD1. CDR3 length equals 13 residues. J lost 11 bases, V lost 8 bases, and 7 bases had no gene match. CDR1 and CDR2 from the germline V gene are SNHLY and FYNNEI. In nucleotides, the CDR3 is TGTGCCAGCGGGGGACAGGGGGTGTGGAAACTGTTTTTT. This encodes CASGGQGVWKLFF.

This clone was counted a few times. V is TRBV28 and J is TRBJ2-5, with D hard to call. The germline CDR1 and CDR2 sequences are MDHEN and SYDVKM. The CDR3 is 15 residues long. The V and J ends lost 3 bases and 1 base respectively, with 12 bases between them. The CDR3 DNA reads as TGTGCCAGCAGTTTTTGGGGTAGGCTCCAAGAGACCCAGTACTTC. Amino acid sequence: CASSFWGRLQETQYF.

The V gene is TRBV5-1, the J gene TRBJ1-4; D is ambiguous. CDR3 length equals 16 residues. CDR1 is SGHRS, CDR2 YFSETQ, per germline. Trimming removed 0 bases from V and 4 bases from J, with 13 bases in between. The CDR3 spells CASSLGPEQVNEKLFF. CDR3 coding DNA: TGCGCCAGCAGCTTGGGACCGGAGCAAGTTAATGAAAAACTGTTTTTT.

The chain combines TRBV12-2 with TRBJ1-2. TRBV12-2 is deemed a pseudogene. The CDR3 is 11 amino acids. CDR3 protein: CASRFHLSYTF. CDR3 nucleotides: TGTGCAAGTCGCTTTCACCTATCGTACACCTTC.

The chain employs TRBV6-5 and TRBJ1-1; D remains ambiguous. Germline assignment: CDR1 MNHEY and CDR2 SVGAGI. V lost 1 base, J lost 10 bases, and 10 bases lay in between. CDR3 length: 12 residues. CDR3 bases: TGTGCCAGCAGTTACTTGGGCGCTGGAGCTTTCTTT. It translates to CASSYLGAGAFF.

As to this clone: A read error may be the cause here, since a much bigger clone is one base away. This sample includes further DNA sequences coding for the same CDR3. The CDR3 region has the DNA TGTGCCAGCAGAACTACGGGGGGCGAGGGCTATGGCTACACCTTC. Its translation is CASRTTGGEGYGYTF. V is TRBV28 and J is TRBJ1-2; D is possibly TRBD1 (6 bases). Trimming left V 6 bases short and J 4 bases short, with 18 bases between. The CDR3 loop spans 15 amino acids. The germline V gene has CDR1 MDHEN and CDR2 SYDVKM.

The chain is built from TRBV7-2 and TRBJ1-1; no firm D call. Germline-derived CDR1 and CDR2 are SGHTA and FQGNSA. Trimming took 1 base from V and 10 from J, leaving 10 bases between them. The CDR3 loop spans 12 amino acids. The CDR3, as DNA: TGTGCCAGCAGCTTAGTAGAGGGTGGAGCTTTCTTT. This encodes CASSLVEGGAFF.